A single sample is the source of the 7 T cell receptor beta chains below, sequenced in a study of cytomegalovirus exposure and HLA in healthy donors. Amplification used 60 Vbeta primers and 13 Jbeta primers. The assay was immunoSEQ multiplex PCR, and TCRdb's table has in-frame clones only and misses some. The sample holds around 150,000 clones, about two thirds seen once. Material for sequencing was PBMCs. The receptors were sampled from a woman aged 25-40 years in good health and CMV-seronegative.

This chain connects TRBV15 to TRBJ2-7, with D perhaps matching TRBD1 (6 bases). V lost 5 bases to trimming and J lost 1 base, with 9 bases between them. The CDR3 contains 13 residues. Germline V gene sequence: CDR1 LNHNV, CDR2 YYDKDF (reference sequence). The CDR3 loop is CATSGTPSYEQYF. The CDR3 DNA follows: TGTGCCACCAGCGGGACACCTTCCTACGAGCAGTACTTC. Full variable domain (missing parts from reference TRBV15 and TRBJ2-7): DAMVIQNPRYQVTQFGKPVTLSCSQTLNHNVMYWYQQKSSQAPKLLFHYYDKDFNNEADTPDNFQSRRPNTSFCFLDIRSPGLGDTAMYLCATSGTPSYEQYFGPGTRLTVT.

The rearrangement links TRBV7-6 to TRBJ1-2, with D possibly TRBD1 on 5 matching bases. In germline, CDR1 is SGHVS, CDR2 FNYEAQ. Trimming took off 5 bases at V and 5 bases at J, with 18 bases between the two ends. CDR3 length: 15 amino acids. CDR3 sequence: CASSNPSTAGYGYTF. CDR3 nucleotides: TGTGCCAGCAGCAACCCGTCGACAGCGGGTTATGGCTACACCTTC.

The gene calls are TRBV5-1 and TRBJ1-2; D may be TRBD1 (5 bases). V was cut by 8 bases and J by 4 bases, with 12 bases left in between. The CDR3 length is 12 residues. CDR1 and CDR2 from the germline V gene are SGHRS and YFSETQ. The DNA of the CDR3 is TGCGCCAGTGCTGGGAGGGGCTATGGCTACACCTTC. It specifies CASAGRGYGYTF.

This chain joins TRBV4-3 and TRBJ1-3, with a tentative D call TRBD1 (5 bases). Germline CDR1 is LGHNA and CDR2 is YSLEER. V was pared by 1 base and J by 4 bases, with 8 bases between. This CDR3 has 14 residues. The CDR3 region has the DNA TGCGCCAGCAGCCAAGGGACACCCGGAAACACCATATATTTT. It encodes CASSQGTPGNTIYF.

The CDR3 DNA reads as TGTGCCAGCTCACCACGACAGGGGGTCTCCTCACCCCTCCACTTT. Translated, it gives CASSPRQGVSSPLHF. The V gene is TRBV18, the J gene TRBJ1-6, with TRBD1 identical over 9 bases. Per the germline V gene, CDR1 is KGHSH and CDR2 is LQKENI. Trimming at V came to 1 base and at J to 10 bases, leaving 5 bases not matched to a gene. This CDR3 has 15 residues.

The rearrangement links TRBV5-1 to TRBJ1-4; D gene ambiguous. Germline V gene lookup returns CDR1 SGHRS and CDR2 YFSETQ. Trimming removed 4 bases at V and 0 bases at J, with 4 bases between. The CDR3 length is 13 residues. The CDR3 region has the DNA TGCGCCAGCAGCCGTACAACTAATGAAAAACTGTTTTTT. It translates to CASSRTTNEKLFF.

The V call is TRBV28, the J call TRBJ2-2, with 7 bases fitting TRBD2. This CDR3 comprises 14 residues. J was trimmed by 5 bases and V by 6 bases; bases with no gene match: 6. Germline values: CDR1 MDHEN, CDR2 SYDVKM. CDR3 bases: TGTGCCAGCAGACTGACCGGGGGGACCGGGGAGCTGTTTTTT. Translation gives CASRLTGGTGELFF. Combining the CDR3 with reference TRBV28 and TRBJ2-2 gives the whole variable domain DVKVTQSSRYLVKRTGEKVFLECVQDMDHENMFWYRQDPGLGLRLIYFSYDVKMKEKGDIPEGYSVSREKKERFSLILESASTNQTSMYLCASRLTGGTGELFFGEGSRLTVL.